This passage covers 26 T cell receptor beta chains from one sample sequenced in a study. Each CDR3 protein is one row after TCRdb ran MiXCR on the 5' RACE reads. Among roughly 50,000 distinct CDR3 sequences listed, approximately 25% were seen once. Sequencing was done on a sample of tumor-infiltrating naive CD4+ T cells sorted from the breast tumor. Subset defined: naive CD4+ T cells, CD4+CD45RA+CD25-. All receptors come from a female donor with breast cancer.

In its sample, this clonotype was seen many times. The chain joins TRBV6-2 or TRBV6-3 to TRBJ2-1; 10 nucleotides align to TRBD2. V trimming: 10 bases; J trimming: 4 bases; junction bases outside the gene matches: 7. The germline V gene encodes CDR1 MNHEY and CDR2 SVGEGT. This CDR3 has 14 residues. The CDR3 bases are TGTGCCATCAAGACTAGCGGGTCTTACAATGAGCAGTTCTTC. Its translation is CAIKTSGSYNEQFF.

This clonotype appeared many times. J is TRBJ2-3 and V is TRBV5-1, with 7 nucleotides matching TRBD1. J gave up 1 base and V 4 bases, and 3 bases lay outside the gene matches. The CDR3 loop spans 14 amino acids. Germline CDR1 reads SGHRS; CDR2 reads YFSETQ. CDR3 amino acids: CASSADRGTDTQYF. CDR3 nucleotide sequence: TGCGCCAGCAGCGCCGACAGGGGCACAGATACGCAGTATTTT.

This clonotype has a handful of counts. The chain links TRBV27 to TRBJ2-1; D perhaps matches TRBD1 (6 bases). Germline-derived CDR1 and CDR2 are MNHEY and SMNVEV (reference sequence). Trimming took off 2 bases at V and 3 bases at J, with 11 bases between the two ends. CDR3 length: 15 residues. CDR3 region: CASSLPSQGYNEQFF. Written as DNA, the CDR3 is TGTGCCAGCAGTTTACCATCACAGGGCTACAATGAGCAGTTCTTC.

Regarding this clonotype: The CDR3 carries no conserved terminal phenylalanine or tryptophan, so it likely arises from a read error. The chain carries TRBV6-1 and TRBJ1-1, with a tentative D call TRBD1 (6 bases). The CDR3 runs 11 residues. V shed 5 bases and J shed 10 bases, with 11 bases lying between them. Germline V gives CDR1 MNHNS, CDR2 SASEGT. CDR3 in amino acids: CASSPGTPAFS. The DNA for the CDR3 is TGTGCCAGCAGTCCCGGGACACCAGCTTTCTCT.

This clonotype was counted at least ten times. This chain connects TRBV5-1 to TRBJ1-2; no clear D gene. Trimming took 0 bases from V and 2 from J, leaving 8 bases between them. The CDR3 is 14 amino acids. Looked up from germline, CDR1 is SGHRS and CDR2 is YFSETQ. The chain's CDR3 is CASSLAPDNYGYTF. CDR3 nucleotides: TGCGCCAGCAGCTTGGCGCCGGACAACTATGGCTACACCTTC.

This clonotype was detected ten times or more. The CDR3 loop is CSAPPIEALGAQYF. Here the CDR3 DNA reads TGCAGTGCCCCTCCGATTGAGGCGTTGGGGGCCCAGTACTTC. The V gene is TRBV20-1, the J gene TRBJ2-5; D is tentatively TRBD1 or TRBD2 (5 bases each). Trimming took off 6 bases at V and 9 bases at J, with 23 bases between the two ends. The CDR3 extends over 14 amino acids. Germline values: CDR1 DFQATT, CDR2 SNEGSKA (reference sequence).

This clonotype was counted a few times. This chain connects TRBV9 to TRBJ2-2, with D possibly being TRBD1 (6 bases). This CDR3 is built from 15 residues. CDR1 and CDR2 from the germline V gene are SGDLS and YYNGEE. Trimming cost V 4 bases and J 0 bases, with 10 bases left between them. The CDR3 is CASSPRTANTGELFF. CDR3 DNA: TGTGCCAGCAGCCCTAGGACAGCGAACACCGGGGAGCTGTTTTTT.

Only a few counts were recorded for this clonotype. This chain links TRBV7-9 with TRBJ2-3; 10 bases line up with TRBD1. Germline assignment: CDR1 SEHNR and CDR2 FQNEAQ (reference sequence). The trim removed 5 bases at V and 0 bases at J, leaving 5 bases unmatched. The CDR3 is 16 residues long. The CDR3, as DNA: TGTGCCAGCAGCCCACGGACAGGGGGAAGCACAGATACGCAGTATTTT. It codes for CASSPRTGGSTDTQYF.

This clonotype was detected only a few times. The chain recombines TRBV7-2 with TRBJ2-3; D might be TRBD2 (6 bases). Trimming removed 5 bases at V and 4 bases at J, with 19 bases between. The CDR3 has 16 amino acids. CDR1 is SGHTA and CDR2 is FQGNSA in the germline V gene. DNA of the CDR3: TGTGCCAGCAGCCCCGGGCGGAGGGTCGTCCCAGATACGCAGTATTTT. Residues: CASSPGRRVVPDTQYF.

The table lists this clonotype with many counts. The rearrangement joins TRBV5-1 to TRBJ2-7, with a possible D match to TRBD1 (5 bases). Deletions cut 1 base from V and 3 bases from J, with 8 bases between. The CDR3 has 13 residues. CDR1 and CDR2 from the germline V gene are SGHRS and YFSETQ. CDR3 coding DNA: TGCGCCAGCAGCTTGCGAGACAGCTACGAGCAGTACTTC. It yields the protein CASSLRDSYEQYF.

The V and J genes are TRBV18 and TRBJ1-1; TRBD1 might be the D (6 bases). This CDR3 has 13 amino acids. Trimming took 4 bases from V and 6 from J, leaving 12 bases between them. The V gene's germline CDR1 is KGHSH and CDR2 LQKENI. CDR3 residues: CASSRDNGPEAFF. CDR3 bases: TGTGCCAGCTCACGGGACAACGGGCCTGAAGCTTTCTTT.

J is TRBJ2-3 and V is TRBV5-4; 9 bases fit TRBD2. Germline V gene lookup returns CDR1 SGHNT and CDR2 YYREEE (reference sequence). V shed 2 bases, J shed 4 bases, and the junction held 5 bases outside the gene matches. The CDR3 runs 15 residues. Written as DNA, the CDR3 is TGTGCCAGCAGCTTTAGCGGGAGAAGGCCAGATACGCAGTATTTT. Its translation is CASSFSGRRPDTQYF.

The chain has TRBV29-1 and TRBJ2-7; 8 nucleotides match TRBD1. The CDR3 is 13 amino acids. The V and J ends lost 6 bases and 1 base, in that order; junction bases with no gene match: 5. CDR1 SQVTM and CDR2 ANQGSEA come from the germline V gene. DNA of the CDR3: TGCAGCGTCGGACAGGGTGGGTCCTACGAGCAGTACTTC. Translated, it gives CSVGQGGSYEQYF.

Only a few counts were recorded for this clonotype. The chain is built from TRBV20-1 and TRBJ2-2; D gene ambiguous. CDR3 size: 15 residues. Trimming took 2 bases from V and 5 from J, leaving 15 bases between them. Looked up from germline, CDR1 is DFQATT and CDR2 is SNEGSKA (reference sequence). The CDR3 loop is CSARWVKGRTGELFF. The CDR3, as DNA: TGCAGTGCTAGATGGGTAAAGGGTCGGACCGGGGAGCTGTTTTTT.

This clonotype was recorded many times. CDR3 nucleotide sequence: TGTGCCACCAGCATGGATCCGGACTCACCCCTCCACTTT. It codes for CATSMDPDSPLHF. The V gene is TRBV15, the J gene TRBJ1-6; D not certain. This CDR3 region has 13 residues. With 4 bases removed from V and 10 bases from J, the gap between germline ends came to 11 bases. Germline V gene lookup returns CDR1 LNHNV and CDR2 YYDKDF (reference sequence).

This clonotype was found a few times. CDR3 protein: CASSLDPWSGGHGELFF. CDR3 DNA sequence: TGTGCCAGCAGCTTAGATCCTTGGAGCGGGGGGCACGGGGAGCTGTTTTTT. The chain has TRBV7-2 and TRBJ2-2, with 9 bases fitting TRBD2. Per the germline V gene, CDR1 is SGHTA and CDR2 is FQGNSA. The trim removed 1 base at V and 7 bases at J, leaving 10 bases unmatched. The CDR3 is made up of 17 amino acids.

This sequence joins TRBV20-1 and TRBJ1-5, with no clear D. CDR3 size: 15 residues. Germline V gives CDR1 DFQATT, CDR2 SNEGSKA (reference sequence). The V end lost 1 base, the J end lost 3 bases, and 13 bases lay between the germline ends. The CDR3 nucleotides are TGCAGTGCTAGAGGCGGTATGGGAACCAATCAGCCCCAGCATTTT. Encoded protein: CSARGGMGTNQPQHF.

This clonotype has more than one count but fewer than ten. V usage is TRBV12-3 or TRBV12-4 and J usage is TRBJ1-6; possibly TRBD1 for D (5 bases). CDR3 length: 13 amino acids. The germline V and J ends were trimmed by 8 bases and 7 bases, with 12 bases remaining between them. CDR3 sequence: CASLAGANSPLHF. The CDR3 nucleotides read TGTGCCAGCCTGGCCGGGGCCAATTCACCCCTCCACTTT.

This clonotype was observed a handful of times. This chain joins TRBV12-3 or TRBV12-4 and TRBJ2-1; the match to TRBD2 covers 8 bases. Unmatched junction bases numbered 9, after V lost 4 bases and J lost 10 bases. This CDR3 spans 14 amino acids. CDR3 bases: TGTGCCAGCAGTTCGGGACTGGGCGGGGGGGAGCAGTTCTTC. This gives the protein CASSSGLGGGEQFF.

This clonotype was counted only a few times. This sequence joins TRBV29-1 and TRBJ1-2, with a possible D match to TRBD1 (6 bases). Germline assignment: CDR1 SQVTM and CDR2 ANQGSEA. V gave up 5 bases and J gave up 4 bases, with 11 bases separating them. This CDR3 comprises 12 residues. This CDR3 is CSVKGGSYGYTF. CDR3 in DNA: TGCAGCGTTAAAGGGGGGTCCTATGGCTACACCTTC.

The V call is TRBV7-8, the J call TRBJ2-7, with TRBD2 matching over 10 bases. Germline V lookup: CDR1 SGHVS, CDR2 FQNEAQ. The CDR3 loop spans 18 amino acids. V shed 5 bases, J shed 0 bases, and the junction held 13 bases outside the gene matches. CDR3 in amino acids: CASSARTSGLLSSYEQYF. The CDR3 coding sequence is TGTGCCAGCAGCGCTCGGACTAGCGGCCTCCTAAGCTCCTACGAGCAGTACTTC. Looking up the rest from reference TRBV7-8 and TRBJ2-7 gives the full variable domain: GAGVSQSPRYKVAKRGQDVALRCDPISGHVSLFWYQQALGQGPEFLTYFQNEAQLDKSGLPSDRFFAERPEGSVSTLKIQRTQQEDSAVYLCASSARTSGLLSSYEQYFGPGTRLTVT.

The chain has TRBV5-1 and TRBJ1-2; D call uncertain. Trimming removed 4 bases at V and 2 bases at J, with 9 bases between. The V gene's germline CDR1 is SGHRS and CDR2 YFSETQ. The CDR3 is 13 amino acids. This CDR3 reads CASSQDGNYGYTF. The CDR3 region has the DNA TGCGCCAGCAGCCAGGACGGGAACTATGGCTACACCTTC. The full variable domain, completed using reference TRBV5-1 and TRBJ1-2, is KAGVTQTPRYLIKTRGQQVTLSCSPISGHRSVSWYQQTPGQGLQFLFEYFSETQRNKGNFPGRFSGRQFSNSRSEMNVSTLELGDSALYLCASSQDGNYGYTFGSGTRLTVV.

The V and J genes are TRBV29-1 and TRBJ2-1, with TRBD2 matching over 7 bases. Germline V gene sequence: CDR1 SQVTM, CDR2 ANQGSEA. Trimming cost V 0 bases and J 7 bases; bases outside gene matches: 21. The CDR3 runs 19 residues. The CDR3 nucleotides read TGCAGCGTTGAAGATCCAGTGGGCCCCCTGGCGGGAGTTAGTAATGAGCAGTTCTTC. Translation gives CSVEDPVGPLAGVSNEQFF.

This rearrangement joins TRBV3-1 to TRBJ2-2; D not resolved. The germline V and J ends were trimmed by 6 bases and 1 base, with 9 bases remaining between them. The CDR3 has 14 residues. Germline-derived CDR1 and CDR2 are LGHDT and YNNKEL (reference sequence). This CDR3 reads CASRRTGNTGELFF. DNA for the CDR3: TGTGCCAGCAGACGGACGGGGAACACCGGGGAGCTGTTTTTT.

This chain uses TRBV7-2 with TRBJ1-5; no reliable D call. The V gene lost 1 base and the J gene lost 1 base, with 11 bases spanning the gap. This CDR3 is 16 amino acids long. Germline CDR1 SGHTA, CDR2 FQGNSA. The CDR3: CASSLESAVSNQPQHF. CDR3 DNA sequence: TGTGCCAGCAGCTTAGAAAGCGCGGTGAGCAATCAGCCCCAGCATTTT. The full variable domain, in which reference TRBV7-2 and TRBJ1-5 provide the parts outside the CDR3, is GAGVSQSPSNKVTEKGKDVELRCDPISGHTALYWYRQSLGQGLEFLIYFQGNSAPDKSGLPSDRFSAERTGGSVSTLTIQRTQQEDSAVYLCASSLESAVSNQPQHFGDGTRLSIL.

The rearrangement joins TRBV6-1 to TRBJ1-5; TRBD1 matches 8 bases. Trimming at V came to 6 bases and at J to 5 bases, leaving 9 bases not matched to a gene. The length of the CDR3 is 15 residues. In germline, CDR1 is MNHNS, CDR2 SASEGT. CDR3 coding DNA: TGTGCCAGCAGGAGAACAGGGGGGGGTGATCAGCCCCAGCATTTT. It is translated as CASRRTGGGDQPQHF.